One sample yielded the 15 T cell receptor beta chains listed below, sequenced in a study of T cells in Graves' hyperthyroidism and ophthalmopathy. There were TCR beta CDR3 regions amplified from RNA transcripts. With the HTBI primer set, the TCR CDR3 went through a first round of RT-PCR. TCRdb itself ran the multiplex PCR reads through MiXCR, one entry per CDR3 protein. The data show under 350,000 distinct CDR3 sequences, about 13% seen once. Sequenced material: blood. These receptors all stem from a woman in her thirties or forties with Graves' ophthalmopathy.

This clonotype was counted only a few times. The rearrangement uses TRBV11-2 and TRBJ2-1; D remains unclear. The CDR3 has 13 residues. CDR1 SGHAT and CDR2 FQNNGV come from the germline V gene. With 5 bases removed from V and 10 bases from J, the gap between germline ends came to 15 bases. DNA of the CDR3: TGTGCCAGCAGCCCCCGGATAGGGCGGGAGCAGTTCTTC. Translating it yields CASSPRIGREQFF.

In this sample, this clonotype turned up many times. The germline gene is not matched at one end of the junction; a read error may be the cause. The CDR3 bases are TGTGCCAGCAGTCCGCGGACAGGCCTAAACGTTTTT. Protein sequence: CASSPRTGLNVF. The V and J genes are TRBV27 and TRBJ2-2; 7 bases are a match to TRBD1. The CDR3 consists of 12 residues. Germline loops: CDR1 MNHEY, CDR2 SMNVEV (reference sequence).

This clonotype was counted ten times or more. The chain uses TRBV19 and TRBJ2-3; either TRBD1 or TRBD2 may supply D (6 bases each). V lost 3 bases and J lost 3, with 16 bases in between. Germline CDR1 reads LNHDA; CDR2 reads SQIVND (reference sequence). This CDR3 has 16 amino acids. CDR3 nucleotide sequence: TGTGCCAGTAGTATGGTCCCTCGGGGGCCAACAGATACGCAGTATTTT. Its translation is CASSMVPRGPTDTQYF.

V usage is TRBV6-2 or TRBV6-3 and J usage is TRBJ2-1, with 13 bases fitting TRBD2. Trimming cost V 2 bases and J 7 bases; bases outside gene matches: 5. CDR1 MNHEY and CDR2 SVGEGT come from the germline V gene. The CDR3 sequence is 16 residues long. Here the CDR3 reads CASSYGGLAGKNEQFF. The CDR3 DNA follows: TGTGCCAGCAGTTACGGGGGACTAGCGGGAAAGAATGAGCAGTTCTTC.

This clonotype has a count of ten or more. The chain carries TRBV29-1 and TRBJ2-2; D is tentatively TRBD1 or TRBD2 (5 bases each). This CDR3 has 15 residues. Trimming removed 4 bases at V and 4 bases at J, with 16 bases between. Germline assignment: CDR1 SQVTM and CDR2 ANQGSEA. The chain's CDR3 is CSVGPPRAGTGELFF. DNA for the CDR3: TGCAGCGTTGGACCCCCCAGGGCGGGCACCGGGGAGCTGTTTTTT.

This clonotype has more than one count but fewer than ten. The chain joins TRBV20-1 to TRBJ2-7; 9 bases are shared with TRBD2. J was trimmed by 1 base and V by 6 bases; bases with no gene match: 7. This CDR3 region has 14 residues. Per germline, CDR1 DFQATT and CDR2 SNEGSKA (reference sequence). The chain's CDR3 is CSAEGTSLSYEQYF. CDR3 in DNA: TGCAGTGCCGAGGGGACTAGCCTTTCCTACGAGCAGTACTTC.

The sample holds many counts of this clonotype. J is TRBJ2-2 and V is TRBV12-3 or TRBV12-4, with D tentatively TRBD1 (6 bases). The CDR3 is 18 amino acids. V lost 7 bases to trimming and J lost 5 bases, with 26 bases between them. CDR3 nucleotides: TGTGCCAGCACTCCCCTGGGCCCCCTACAGGGTCGTACCGGGGAGCTGTTTTTT. This encodes CASTPLGPLQGRTGELFF.

This clonotype has a count of ten or more. The gene calls are TRBV7-2 and TRBJ1-2, with D unresolved. The CDR3 length is 14 residues. Trimming removed 5 bases at V and 4 bases at J, with 14 bases between. Germline V CDR1 and CDR2: SGHTA, FQGNSA. CDR3: CASSPRYSPYGYTF. The CDR3 region has the DNA TGTGCCAGCAGCCCCCGATATTCCCCCTATGGCTACACCTTC.

To note about this clonotype: One end of the junction fails to match germline, which may point to a read error. CDR3 sequence reads: CASKGSSYSEQFF. In DNA, the CDR3 is TGTGCCAGCAAGGGAAGCTCCTACAGTGAGCAGTTCTTT. The chain has TRBV2 and TRBJ2-1; D call uncertain. Germline-derived CDR1 and CDR2 are SNHLY and FYNNEI. This CDR3 spans 13 amino acids. Using reference TRBV2 and TRBJ2-1 for the parts outside the CDR3, the full variable domain is EPEVTQTPSHQVTQMGQEVILRCVPISNHLYFYWYRQILGQKVEFLVSFYNNEISEKSEIFDDQFSVERPDGSNFTLKIRSTKLEDSAMYFCASKGSSYSEQFFGPGTRLTVL.

This clonotype was detected many times. The chain employs TRBV12-3 or TRBV12-4 and TRBJ2-1; 10 bases are shared with TRBD1. CDR3 length: 15 amino acids. V trimming: 7 bases; J trimming: 9 bases; junction bases outside the gene matches: 12. The CDR3 DNA sequence: TGTGCCAGCAAGGGCACCGGGACAGGGGTCGGTGAGCAGTTCTTC. This encodes CASKGTGTGVGEQFF.

This clonotype was found a few times. The chain recombines TRBV7-9 with TRBJ2-3; no firm D call. Germline-derived CDR1 and CDR2 are SEHNR and FQNEAQ (reference sequence). Trimming took off 2 bases at V and 1 base at J, with 7 bases between the two ends. This CDR3 has 14 residues. The CDR3 loop is CASSLWQGTDTQYF. Here the CDR3 DNA reads TGTGCCAGCAGCTTATGGCAGGGCACAGATACGCAGTATTTT. Looking up the rest from reference TRBV7-9 and TRBJ2-3 gives the full variable domain: DTGVSQNPRHKITKRGQNVTFRCDPISEHNRLYWYRQTLGQGPEFLTYFQNEAQLEKSRLLSDRFSAERPKGSFSTLEIQRTEQGDSAMYLCASSLWQGTDTQYFGPGTRLTVL.

The J gene is TRBJ2-1, the V gene TRBV7-6; D might be TRBD1 (6 bases). Trimming stripped 1 base from V and 7 bases from J, with 14 bases between. Germline V gene sequence: CDR1 SGHVS, CDR2 FNYEAQ. This CDR3 has 15 amino acids. The DNA of the CDR3 is TGTGCCAGCAGCTTAGATGGGGGCCATTATAATGAGCAGTTCTTC. Translation gives CASSLDGGHYNEQFF. Full variable domain (rest looked up from reference TRBV7-6 and TRBJ2-1): GAGVSQSPRYKVTKRGQDVALRCDPISGHVSLYWYRQALGQGPEFLTYFNYEAQQDKSGLPNDRFSAERPEGSISTLTIQRTEQRDSAMYRCASSLDGGHYNEQFFGPGTRLTVL.

A word on this clonotype: It may be a read error: a sequence one base away is much more abundant. The rearrangement uses TRBV7-9 and TRBJ2-7; unclear D gene. V gave up 2 bases and J gave up 1 base, with 9 bases separating them. This CDR3 spans 14 amino acids. Germline values: CDR1 SEHNR, CDR2 FQNEAQ (reference sequence). This chain's CDR3 is CASSLYFPSYEQYF. The CDR3 bases are TGTGCCAGCAGCTTATATTTCCCGTCCTACGAGCAGTACTTC.

This clonotype was detected many times. In nucleotides, the CDR3 is TGTGCCAGTAGTTTCGGAGTACTCGCAACTAATGAAAAACTGTTTTTT. Protein: CASSFGVLATNEKLFF. The V call is TRBV19, the J call TRBJ1-4, with D uncertain. CDR3 size: 16 residues. CDR1 LNHDA and CDR2 SQIVND come from the germline V gene (reference sequence). V dropped 5 bases and J dropped 0 bases, with 13 bases sitting between them.

This clonotype was seen ten or more times. This sequence joins TRBV6-1 and TRBJ2-3, with 12 nucleotides matching TRBD2. The CDR3 runs 16 residues. Losses at the gene ends were 6 bases for V and 2 bases for J; bases not matched to a gene: 6. CDR1 and CDR2 from the germline V gene are MNHNS and SASEGT. CDR3 coding DNA: TGTGCCAGCAGGCCACTAGCGGGGGGATACACAGATACGCAGTATTTT. Its protein product is CASRPLAGGYTDTQYF.